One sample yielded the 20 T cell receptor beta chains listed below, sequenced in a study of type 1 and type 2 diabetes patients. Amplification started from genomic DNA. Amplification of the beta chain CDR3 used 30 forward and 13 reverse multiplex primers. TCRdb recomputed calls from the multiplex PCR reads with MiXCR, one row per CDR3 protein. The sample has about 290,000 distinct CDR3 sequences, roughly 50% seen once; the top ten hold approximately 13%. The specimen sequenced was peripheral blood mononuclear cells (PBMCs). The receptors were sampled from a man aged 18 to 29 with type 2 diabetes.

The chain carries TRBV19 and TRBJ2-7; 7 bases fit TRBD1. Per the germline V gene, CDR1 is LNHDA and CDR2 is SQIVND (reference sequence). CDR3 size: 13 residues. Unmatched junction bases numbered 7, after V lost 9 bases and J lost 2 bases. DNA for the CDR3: TGTGCCAGCCGCCGGGACAGCACCTACGAGCAGTACTTC. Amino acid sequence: CASRRDSTYEQYF.

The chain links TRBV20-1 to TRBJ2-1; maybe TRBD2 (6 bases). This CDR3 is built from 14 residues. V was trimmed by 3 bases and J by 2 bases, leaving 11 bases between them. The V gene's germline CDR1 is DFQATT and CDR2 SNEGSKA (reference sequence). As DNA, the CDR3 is TGCAGTGCTAGTGGGACGGGGGCCTACAATGAGCAGTTCTTC. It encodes CSASGTGAYNEQFF.

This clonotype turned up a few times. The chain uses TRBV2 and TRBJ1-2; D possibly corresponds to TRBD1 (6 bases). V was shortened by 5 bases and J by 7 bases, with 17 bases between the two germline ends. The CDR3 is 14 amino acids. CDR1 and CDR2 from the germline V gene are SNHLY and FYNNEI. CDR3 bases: TGTGCCAGCAGTTTAGTCCAAGGGGGAGCTGGCTACACCTTC. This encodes CASSLVQGGAGYTF.

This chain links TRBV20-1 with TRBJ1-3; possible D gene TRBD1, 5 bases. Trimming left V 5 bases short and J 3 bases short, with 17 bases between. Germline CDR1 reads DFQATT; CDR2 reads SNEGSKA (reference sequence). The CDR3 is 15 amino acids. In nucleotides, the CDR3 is TGCAGTGCTCCTACTTGGGACGATCGTGGAAACACCATATATTTT. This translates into CSAPTWDDRGNTIYF.

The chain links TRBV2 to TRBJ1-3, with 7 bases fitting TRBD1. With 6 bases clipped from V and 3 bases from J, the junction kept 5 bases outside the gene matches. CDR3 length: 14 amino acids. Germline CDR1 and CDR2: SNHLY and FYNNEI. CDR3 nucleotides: TGTGCCAGCAGACAGGGGATAGATGGAAACACCATATATTTT. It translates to CASRQGIDGNTIYF.

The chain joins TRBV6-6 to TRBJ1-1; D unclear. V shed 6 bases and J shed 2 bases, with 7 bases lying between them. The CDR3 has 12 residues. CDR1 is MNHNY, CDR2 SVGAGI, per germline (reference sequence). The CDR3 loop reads CASRDRNTEAFF. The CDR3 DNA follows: TGTGCCAGCAGGGACCGCAACACTGAAGCTTTCTTT.

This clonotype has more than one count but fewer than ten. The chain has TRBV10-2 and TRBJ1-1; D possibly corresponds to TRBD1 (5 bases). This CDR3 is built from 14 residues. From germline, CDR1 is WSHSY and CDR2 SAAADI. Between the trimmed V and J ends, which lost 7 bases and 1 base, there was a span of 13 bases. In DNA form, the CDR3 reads TGCGCCAGCATGGAACAGGTTCGGAACACTGAAGCTTTCTTT. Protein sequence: CASMEQVRNTEAFF.

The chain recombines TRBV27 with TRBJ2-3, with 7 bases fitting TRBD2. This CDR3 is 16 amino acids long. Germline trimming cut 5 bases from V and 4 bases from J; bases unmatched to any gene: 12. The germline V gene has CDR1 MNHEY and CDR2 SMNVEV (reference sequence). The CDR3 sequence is CASSLVAGDVADTQYF. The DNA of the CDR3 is TGTGCCAGCAGTCTGGTGGCGGGAGACGTGGCAGATACGCAGTATTTT.

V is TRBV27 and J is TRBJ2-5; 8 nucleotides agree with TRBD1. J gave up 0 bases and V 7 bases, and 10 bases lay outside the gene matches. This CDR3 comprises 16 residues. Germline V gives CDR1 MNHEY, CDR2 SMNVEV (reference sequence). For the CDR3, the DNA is TGTGCCAGCACTTTGGGGGACAGGACGTACCAAGAGACCCAGTACTTC. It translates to CASTLGDRTYQETQYF.

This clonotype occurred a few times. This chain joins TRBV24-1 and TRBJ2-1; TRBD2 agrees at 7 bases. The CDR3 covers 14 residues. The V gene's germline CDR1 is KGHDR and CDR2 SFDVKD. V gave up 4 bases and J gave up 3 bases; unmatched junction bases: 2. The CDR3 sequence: CATSEPGGYNEQFF. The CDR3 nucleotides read TGTGCCACCAGTGAACCGGGGGGCTACAATGAGCAGTTCTTC.

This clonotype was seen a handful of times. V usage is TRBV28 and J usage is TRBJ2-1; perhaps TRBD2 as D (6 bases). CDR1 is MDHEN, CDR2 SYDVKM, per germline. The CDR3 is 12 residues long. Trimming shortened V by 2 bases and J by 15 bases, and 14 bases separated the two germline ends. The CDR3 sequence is CASSLPGEPAFF. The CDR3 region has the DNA TGTGCCAGCAGTTTACCGGGGGAACCTGCGTTCTTC.

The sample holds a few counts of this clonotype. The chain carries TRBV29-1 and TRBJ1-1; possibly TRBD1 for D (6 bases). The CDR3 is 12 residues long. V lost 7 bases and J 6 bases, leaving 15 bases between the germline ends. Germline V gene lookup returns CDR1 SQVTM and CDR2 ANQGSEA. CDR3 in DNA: TGCAGCGGGGGATCACAGGGCGCTGAAGCTTTCTTT. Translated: CSGGSQGAEAFF.

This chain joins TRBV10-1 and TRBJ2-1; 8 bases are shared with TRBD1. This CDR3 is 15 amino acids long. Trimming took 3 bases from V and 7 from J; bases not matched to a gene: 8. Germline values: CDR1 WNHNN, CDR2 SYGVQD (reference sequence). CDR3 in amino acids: CASSDHGQGRNEQFF. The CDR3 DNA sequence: TGCGCCAGCAGTGACCACGGACAGGGTCGAAATGAGCAGTTCTTC.

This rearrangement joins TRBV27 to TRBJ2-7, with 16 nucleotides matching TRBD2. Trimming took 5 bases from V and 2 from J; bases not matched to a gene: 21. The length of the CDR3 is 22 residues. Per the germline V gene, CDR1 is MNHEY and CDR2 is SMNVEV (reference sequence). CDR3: CASSTNRPGTSGGGPLPYEQYF. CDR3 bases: TGTGCCAGCAGTACCAACAGACCCGGGACTAGCGGGGGGGGACCTCTCCCCTACGAGCAGTACTTC.

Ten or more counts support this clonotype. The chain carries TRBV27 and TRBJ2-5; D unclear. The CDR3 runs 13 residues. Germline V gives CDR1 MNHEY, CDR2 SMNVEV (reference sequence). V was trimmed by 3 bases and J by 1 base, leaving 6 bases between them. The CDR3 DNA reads TGTGCCAGCAGTTTGGGGTCCCAAGAGACCCAGTACTTC. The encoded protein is CASSLGSQETQYF.

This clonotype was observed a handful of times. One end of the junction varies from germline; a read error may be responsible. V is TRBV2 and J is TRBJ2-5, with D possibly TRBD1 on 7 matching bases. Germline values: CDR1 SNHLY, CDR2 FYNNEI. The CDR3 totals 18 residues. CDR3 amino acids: CATSDKQGTRGSQETQYF. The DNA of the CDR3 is TGTGCCACCAGTGACAAACAGGGGACTCGGGGGTCTCAAGAGACCCAGTACTTC. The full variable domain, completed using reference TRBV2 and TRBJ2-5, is EPEVTQTPSHQVTQMGQEVILRCVPISNHLYFYWYRQILGQKVEFLVSFYNNEISEKSEIFDDQFSVERPDGSNFTLKIRSTKLEDSAMYFCATSDKQGTRGSQETQYFGPGTRLLVL.

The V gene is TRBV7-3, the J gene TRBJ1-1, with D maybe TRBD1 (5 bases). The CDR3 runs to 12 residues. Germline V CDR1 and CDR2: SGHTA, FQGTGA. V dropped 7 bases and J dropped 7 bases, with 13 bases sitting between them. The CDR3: CASKKQVGEAFF. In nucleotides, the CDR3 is TGTGCCAGCAAGAAACAGGTCGGTGAAGCTTTCTTT.

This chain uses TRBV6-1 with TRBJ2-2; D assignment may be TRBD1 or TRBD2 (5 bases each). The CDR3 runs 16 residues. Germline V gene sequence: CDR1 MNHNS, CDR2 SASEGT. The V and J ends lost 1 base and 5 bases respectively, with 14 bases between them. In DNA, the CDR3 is TGTGCCAGCAGTGAAGTGGGGGTCCTTATGACCGGGGAGCTGTTTTTT. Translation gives CASSEVGVLMTGELFF.

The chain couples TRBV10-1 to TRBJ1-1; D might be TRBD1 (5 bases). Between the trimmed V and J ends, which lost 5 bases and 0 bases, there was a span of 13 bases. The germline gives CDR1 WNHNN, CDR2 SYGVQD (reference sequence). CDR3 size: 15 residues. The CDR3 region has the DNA TGCGCCAGCAGTCGTTTCAGGGAGGTGAACACTGAAGCTTTCTTT. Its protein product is CASSRFREVNTEAFF.

The CDR3 DNA reads as TGTGCCAGCAGTTGGGGTAGGGAGGGTTCACCCCTCCACTTT. Its translation is CASSWGREGSPLHF. The gene calls are TRBV12-3 or TRBV12-4 and TRBJ1-6; D is ambiguous. V dropped 4 bases and J dropped 9 bases, with 13 bases sitting between them. CDR3 length: 14 amino acids.